The 13 T cell receptor beta chains listed next were all sequenced from one sample in a study of cytomegalovirus exposure and HLA in healthy donors. Measured with immunoSEQ multiplex PCR; TCRdb has only the in-frame clones, and not every one. Of roughly 70,000 clones detected, 97% appear once; the ten largest clones hold around 1.5%. Sequencing used PBMCs. The receptors shown here come from a young woman in good health and CMV-seropositive.

This CDR3 is CASSFNSNQPQHF. DNA for the CDR3: TGTGCCAGCAGCTTCAATAGCAATCAGCCCCAGCATTTT. The gene calls are TRBV7-9 and TRBJ1-5, with D unresolved. Trimming shortened V by 3 bases and J by 0 bases, and 3 bases separated the two germline ends. The CDR3 has 13 residues. Germline V gene sequence: CDR1 SEHNR, CDR2 FQNEAQ (reference sequence).

The chain employs TRBV18 and TRBJ2-1, with D hard to call. There are 13 residues in the CDR3. Germline CDR1 is KGHSH and CDR2 is LQKENI. V lost 1 base to trimming and J lost 2 bases, with 3 bases between them. CDR3 bases: TGTGCCAGCTCACCACTAACCTACAATGAGCAGTTCTTC. Its protein is CASSPLTYNEQFF.

The chain joins TRBV9 to TRBJ2-1; TRBD2 matches at 8 bases. Unmatched junction bases numbered 11, after V lost 1 base and J lost 2 bases. The germline V gene has CDR1 SGDLS and CDR2 YYNGEE. The CDR3 totals 18 residues. CDR3 amino acids: CASSVSPGGPGAYNEQFF. The CDR3 region has the DNA TGTGCCAGCAGCGTATCACCGGGAGGGCCTGGGGCCTACAATGAGCAGTTCTTC.

V gene TRBV5-6 combines with J gene TRBJ2-7; possible D gene TRBD2, 5 bases. Germline V CDR1 and CDR2: SGHDT, YYEEEE. This CDR3 is built from 13 residues. V lost 2 bases to trimming and J lost 3 bases, with 9 bases between them. The CDR3 loop is CASSFVGVYEQYF. CDR3 nucleotides: TGTGCCAGCAGCTTCGTGGGAGTCTACGAGCAGTACTTC.

This chain connects TRBV6-6 to TRBJ2-1; D perhaps matches TRBD1 (6 bases). The V and J ends lost 4 bases and 2 bases respectively, with 9 bases between them. The CDR3 runs 14 residues. Germline CDR1 is MNHNY and CDR2 is SVGAGI (reference sequence). DNA of the CDR3: TGTGCCAGCAGTTCAGGGGCTACCTACAATGAGCAGTTCTTC. It yields the protein CASSSGATYNEQFF.

V gene TRBV30 combines with J gene TRBJ1-2, with D possibly TRBD1 on 5 matching bases. The CDR3 runs 15 residues. The V end was cut by 4 bases, the J end by 5 bases, with 20 bases between. The germline V gene has CDR1 GTSNPN and CDR2 SVGIG (reference sequence). The DNA of the CDR3 is TGTGCCTGGACCCTTCTGACGGGGGGAAAATATGGCTACACCTTC. Amino acids: CAWTLLTGGKYGYTF.

The chain combines TRBV10-1 with TRBJ1-3, with a weak D call TRBD1 (6 bases). This CDR3 has 13 residues. Trimming removed 8 bases from V and 6 bases from J, with 14 bases in between. The germline V gene encodes CDR1 WNHNN and CDR2 SYGVQD (reference sequence). For the CDR3, the DNA is TGCGCCAGCCACAGGGTGGTAGAAAACACCATATATTTT. It encodes CASHRVVENTIYF.

The J gene is TRBJ2-7, the V gene TRBV10-2; TRBD2 might be the D (6 bases). The CDR3 is made up of 12 amino acids. Trimming stripped 8 bases from V and 4 bases from J, with 12 bases between. Germline V gene lookup returns CDR1 WSHSY and CDR2 SAAADI. The CDR3 DNA reads as TGCGCCAGCCGACTAGGGGCTTACGAGCAGTACTTC. This translates into CASRLGAYEQYF.

This chain joins TRBV6-5 and TRBJ2-7; D is perhaps TRBD2 (6 bases). The CDR3 is made up of 13 amino acids. Germline CDR1 MNHEY, CDR2 SVGAGI. V was clipped by 0 bases and J by 7 bases, with 10 bases between them. The DNA for the CDR3 is TGTGCCAGCAGTTACTCGACCGGGGGAGAGCAGTACTTC. Protein: CASSYSTGGEQYF.

This clone was recorded only once. This chain joins TRBV19 and TRBJ2-7; possible D gene TRBD1, 5 bases. The CDR3 runs 16 residues. Germline values: CDR1 LNHDA, CDR2 SQIVND (reference sequence). V gave up 3 bases and J gave up 7 bases, with 22 bases separating them. The DNA for the CDR3 is TGTGCCAGTAGTATGTCTGAGTGGGGCCCAATTTCAGAGCAGTACTTC. As protein: CASSMSEWGPISEQYF.

The chain has TRBV28 and TRBJ2-7; 7 nucleotides agree with TRBD1. Germline CDR1 is MDHEN and CDR2 is SYDVKM. CDR3 length: 16 amino acids. J was trimmed by 0 bases and V by 6 bases; bases with no gene match: 11. The CDR3 nucleotides read TGTGCCAGCAGGGGGAACCGGGACAGTAACTCCTACGAGCAGTACTTC. Its protein is CASRGNRDSNSYEQYF.

The V gene is TRBV28, the J gene TRBJ1-5, with D unresolved. This CDR3 is built from 14 residues. V was cut by 4 bases and J by 3 bases, with 10 bases left in between. Germline CDR1 reads MDHEN; CDR2 reads SYDVKM. The CDR3 DNA reads TGTGCCAGCAGTTACCGGGTCCTCAATCAGCCCCAGCATTTT. Translating gives CASSYRVLNQPQHF.

The V gene is TRBV28, the J gene TRBJ1-1; TRBD1 agrees at 9 bases. Looked up from germline, CDR1 is MDHEN and CDR2 is SYDVKM. The CDR3 length is 14 residues. V trimming: 4 bases; J trimming: 5 bases; junction bases outside the gene matches: 5. For the CDR3, the DNA is TGTGCCAGCAGTTATACAGGGGGCAGAACTGAAGCTTTCTTT. Residues: CASSYTGGRTEAFF.